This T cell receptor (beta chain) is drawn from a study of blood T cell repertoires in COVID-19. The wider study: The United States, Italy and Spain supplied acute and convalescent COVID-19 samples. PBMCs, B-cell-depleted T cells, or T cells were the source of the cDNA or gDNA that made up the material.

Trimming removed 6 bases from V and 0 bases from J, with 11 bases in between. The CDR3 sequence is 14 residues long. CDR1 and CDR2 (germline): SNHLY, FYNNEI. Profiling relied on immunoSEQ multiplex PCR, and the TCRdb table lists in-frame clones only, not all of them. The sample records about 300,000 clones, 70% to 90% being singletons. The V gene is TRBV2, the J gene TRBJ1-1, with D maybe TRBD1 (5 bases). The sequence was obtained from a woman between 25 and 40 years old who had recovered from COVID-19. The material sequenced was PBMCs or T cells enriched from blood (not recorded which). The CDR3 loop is CASRLQALNTEAFF. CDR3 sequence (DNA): TGTGCCAGCAGATTACAGGCCCTGAACACTGAAGCTTTCTTT.